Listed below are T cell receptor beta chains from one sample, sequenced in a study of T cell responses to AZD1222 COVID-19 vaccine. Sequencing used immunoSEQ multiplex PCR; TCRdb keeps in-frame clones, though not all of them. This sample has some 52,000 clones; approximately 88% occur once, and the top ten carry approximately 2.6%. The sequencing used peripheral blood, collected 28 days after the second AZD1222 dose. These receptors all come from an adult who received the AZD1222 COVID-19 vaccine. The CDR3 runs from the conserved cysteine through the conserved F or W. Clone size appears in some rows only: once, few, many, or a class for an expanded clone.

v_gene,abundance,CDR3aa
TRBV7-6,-,CASSLAGQGAEAFF
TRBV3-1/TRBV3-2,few,CASSWTGSSSPLHF
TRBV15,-,CATSRTSGSYNEQFF
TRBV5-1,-,CASSRDSLSYEQYF
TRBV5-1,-,CASSLTMDNYNEQFF
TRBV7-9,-,CASSAIAGANTGELFF
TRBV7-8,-,CASSEQGVAGELFF
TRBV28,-,CASSSGQRGYTF
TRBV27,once,CASRGPARETQYF
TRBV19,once,CARWGGLADYEQYF
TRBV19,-,CASSPLRNTIYF
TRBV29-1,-,CSVEERYGAVSYNEQFF
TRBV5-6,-,CASSLLTDLGEKLFF
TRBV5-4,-,CASSPRLAGGVGEQFF
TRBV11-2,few,CASSLDRYLYGYTF
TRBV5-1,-,CASSLWGGEETQYF
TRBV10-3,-,CAISEVRLGGMNTEAFF
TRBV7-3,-,CASSPTGTSGNYEQYF
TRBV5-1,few,CASSTGLAGSTDTQYF
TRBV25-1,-,CASSYVGGDYAYTF
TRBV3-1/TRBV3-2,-,CASSQAPGQGQSNQPQHF
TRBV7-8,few,CASSLIRDRNYGYTF
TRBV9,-,CASSVGTVSYEQYF
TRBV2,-,CASRDLGARTDTQYF
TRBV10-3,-,CAISESIGSPGGGKLFF
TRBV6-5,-,CASKLAGGPPEQYF
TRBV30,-,CACTTGGTYNEQFF
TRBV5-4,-,CASSGGQGGTQYF
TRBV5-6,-,CASSTVRDRVLGNQPQHF
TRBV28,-,CATTRDRSYNEQFF
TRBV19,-,CASTTQGQGQQFF
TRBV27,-,CASSLGPAAGELFF
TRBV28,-,CASSAPRFYGYTF